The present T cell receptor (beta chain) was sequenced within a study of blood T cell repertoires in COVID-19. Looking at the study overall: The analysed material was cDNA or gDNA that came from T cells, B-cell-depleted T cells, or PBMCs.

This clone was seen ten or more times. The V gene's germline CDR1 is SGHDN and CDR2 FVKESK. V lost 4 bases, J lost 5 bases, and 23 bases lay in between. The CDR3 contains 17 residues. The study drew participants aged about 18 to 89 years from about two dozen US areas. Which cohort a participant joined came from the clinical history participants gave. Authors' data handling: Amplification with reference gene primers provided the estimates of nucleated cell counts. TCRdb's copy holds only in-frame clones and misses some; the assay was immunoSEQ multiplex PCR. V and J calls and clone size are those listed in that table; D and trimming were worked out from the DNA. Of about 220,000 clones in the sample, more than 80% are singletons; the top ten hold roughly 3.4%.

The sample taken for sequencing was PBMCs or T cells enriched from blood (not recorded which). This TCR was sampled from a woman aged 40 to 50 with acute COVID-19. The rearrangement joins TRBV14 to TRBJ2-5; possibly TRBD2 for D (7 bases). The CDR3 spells CASSLGRSGGRVETQYF. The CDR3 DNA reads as TGTGCCAGCAGCCTGGGAAGGTCCGGGGGGCGTGTGGAGACCCAGTACTTC.